Listed here are 13 T cell receptor beta chains from one sample, sequenced in a study of shared clonotypes between healthy human individuals. Some clones are missing from TCRdb's copy, which holds only in-frame ones; the method was immunoSEQ multiplex PCR. The sample carries 1 million to 1.2 million clones, about 72% recorded once. The specimen was memory CD4+ T cells from PBMCs. Subset reported: CD45RA-negative fraction. These receptors were collected from a man in his late teens or twenties in good health. Some clones in this sample may be carry-over from other donors' samples.

The CDR3 loop reads CATSRPGTGEAFF. The CDR3 DNA reads as TGTGCCACCAGCAGACCCGGGACGGGTGAAGCTTTCTTT. The rearrangement links TRBV15 to TRBJ1-1; weak D call: TRBD1 (5 bases). Between the trimmed V and J ends, which lost 2 bases and 7 bases, there was a span of 11 bases. The CDR3 runs to 13 residues. The germline CDR1 and CDR2 sequences are LNHNV and YYDKDF (reference sequence).

Notes on this clone: At one end, the junction sequence differs from germline, possibly due to a read error. The chain carries TRBV6-6 and TRBJ1-2, with a tentative D call TRBD1 (6 bases). Germline V gene data show CDR1 as MNHNY and CDR2 as SVGAGI (reference sequence). The CDR3 has 13 amino acids. CDR3 nucleotide sequence: TGTGCCAGCAGTGACCAGAGCAGTACAGGGCTAAACTTC. Its protein product is CASSDQSSTGLNF.

The chain combines TRBV7-9 with TRBJ1-5; D possibly corresponds to TRBD1 (5 bases). The germline gives CDR1 SEHNR, CDR2 FQNEAQ (reference sequence). V was cut by 5 bases and J by 0 bases, with 17 bases left in between. This CDR3 has 17 residues. CDR3 DNA: TGTGCCAGCAGCCCGGACACTGGGGTGATTAGCAATCAGCCCCAGCATTTT. It translates to CASSPDTGVISNQPQHF.

J is TRBJ2-1 and V is TRBV28; 11 nucleotides agree with TRBD2. CDR1 and CDR2 from the germline V gene are MDHEN and SYDVKM. The V and J ends lost 3 bases and 15 bases, in that order; junction bases with no gene match: 19. The CDR3 has 17 residues. CDR3 loop: CASSLGLAGGLQSGPFF. The CDR3 DNA reads TGTGCCAGCAGTTTGGGGCTAGCGGGAGGCCTACAATCCGGGCCGTTCTTC.

This chain links TRBV5-1 with TRBJ1-4; 7 nucleotides align to TRBD1. CDR3 length: 15 residues. The germline gives CDR1 SGHRS, CDR2 YFSETQ. Germline trimming cut 5 bases from V and 5 bases from J; bases unmatched to any gene: 9. The DNA of the CDR3 is TGCGCCAGCAGGGGAGGACAGGCGACAAATGAAAAACTGTTTTTT. Amino acid sequence: CASRGGQATNEKLFF.

The rearrangement links TRBV5-1 to TRBJ2-3, with D uncertain. Trimming removed 2 bases at V and 2 bases at J, with 12 bases between. This CDR3 region has 15 residues. Germline CDR1 and CDR2: SGHRS and YFSETQ. The CDR3 here is CASSLQPRTTDTQYF. Here the CDR3 DNA reads TGCGCCAGCAGCTTACAACCGAGAACCACAGATACGCAGTATTTT.

The chain employs TRBV7-2 and TRBJ1-2, with D hard to call. Trimming cost V 5 bases and J 4 bases, with 8 bases left between them. CDR1 is SGHTA and CDR2 is FQGNSA in the germline V gene. This CDR3 region has 12 residues. The CDR3 protein is CASSRPSYGYTF. For the CDR3, the DNA is TGTGCCAGCAGCCGTCCCTCCTATGGCTACACCTTC.

Here the CDR3 reads CASSSLTGLGNIQYF. In nucleotides, the CDR3 is TGTGCCAGCAGCTCCTTGACAGGGCTGGGAAACATTCAGTACTTC. The chain joins TRBV11-2 to TRBJ2-4; 7 bases map to TRBD1. V was clipped by 4 bases and J by 6 bases; unmatched bases: 9. Germline V gene data show CDR1 as SGHAT and CDR2 as FQNNGV. The CDR3 consists of 15 residues.

This chain links TRBV11-2 with TRBJ1-1, with 9 bases identical to TRBD1. This CDR3 has 14 residues. V lost 5 bases to trimming and J lost 5 bases; unmatched junction nucleotides: 6. Germline CDR1 is SGHAT and CDR2 is FQNNGV. In DNA form, the CDR3 reads TGTGCCAGCAGCCCGGGGACAGGGAGAACTGAAGCTTTCTTT. Translation: CASSPGTGRTEAFF.

This chain joins TRBV5-1 and TRBJ2-6; no firm D call. This CDR3 has 15 residues. Germline V gives CDR1 SGHRS, CDR2 YFSETQ. The V end lost 1 base, the J end lost 2 bases, and 7 bases lay between the germline ends. The CDR3 loop reads CASSLTITGANVLTF. The CDR3 coding sequence is TGCGCCAGCAGCTTGACGATCACTGGGGCCAACGTCCTGACTTTC.

The chain employs TRBV27 and TRBJ1-2; no reliable D call. The CDR3 is 14 amino acids. The V end was cut by 10 bases, the J end by 1 base, with 16 bases between. The germline V gene encodes CDR1 MNHEY and CDR2 SMNVEV (reference sequence). The CDR3 loop is CATRPGAINYGYTF. The CDR3 DNA is TGTGCCACCCGCCCCGGAGCTATTAACTATGGCTACACCTTC.

The chain carries TRBV2 and TRBJ2-1; D assignment may be TRBD1 or TRBD2 (5 bases each). The CDR3 contains 13 residues. Germline CDR1 SNHLY, CDR2 FYNNEI. Between the trimmed V and J ends, which lost 5 bases and 4 bases, there was a span of 9 bases. The CDR3 sequence: CASSYGTYNEQFF. The DNA for the CDR3 is TGTGCCAGCAGTTACGGGACGTACAATGAGCAGTTCTTC.

Of note for this clone: The junction departs from germline at one end; a sequencing error may be responsible. The CDR3 DNA reads as TGTGCCAACAGTCTTCCCGTTCAGTATTTT. Amino acids: CANSLPVQYF. This sequence joins TRBV27 and TRBJ2-3; no reliable D call. CDR1 MNHEY and CDR2 SMNVEV come from the germline V gene (reference sequence). CDR3 length: 10 amino acids.